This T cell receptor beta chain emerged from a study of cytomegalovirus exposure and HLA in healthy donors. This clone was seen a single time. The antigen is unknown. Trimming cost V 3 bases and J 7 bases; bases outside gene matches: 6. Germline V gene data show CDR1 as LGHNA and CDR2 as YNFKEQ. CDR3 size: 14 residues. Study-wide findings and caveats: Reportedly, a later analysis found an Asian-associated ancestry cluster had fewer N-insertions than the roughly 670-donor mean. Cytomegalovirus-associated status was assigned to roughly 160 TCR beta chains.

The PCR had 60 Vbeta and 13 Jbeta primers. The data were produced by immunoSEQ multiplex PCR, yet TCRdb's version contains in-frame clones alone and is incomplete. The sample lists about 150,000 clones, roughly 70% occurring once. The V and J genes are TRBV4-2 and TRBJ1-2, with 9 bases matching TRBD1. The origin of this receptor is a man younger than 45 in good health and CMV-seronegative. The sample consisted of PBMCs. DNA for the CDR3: TGTGCCAGCAGCCAGACAGGGGGGGGCATTGGCTACACCTTC. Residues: CASSQTGGGIGYTF.